These 8 T cell receptor beta chains originate from one sample sequenced in a study of shared clonotypes between healthy human individuals. This table comes from immunoSEQ multiplex PCR, and its TCRdb copy is limited to in-frame clones, with some not included. The repertoire holds about 2.3 million clones, with just under 95% as singletons. Source material: naive CD4+ T cells from PBMCs. The subset was: CD45RA+ positively selected. The receptor source for this set is a young man in good health. Some clones in this sample may be carry-over from other donors' samples.

The rearrangement links TRBV9 to TRBJ1-1; the D is unclear. With 0 bases removed from V and 1 base from J, the gap between germline ends came to 10 bases. This CDR3 has 15 residues. The germline V gene has CDR1 SGDLS and CDR2 YYNGEE. The CDR3 DNA sequence: TGTGCCAGCAGCGTAGATGCACACCAGAACACTGAAGCTTTCTTT. Translated, it gives CASSVDAHQNTEAFF.

This clone has a handful of counts. The DNA of the CDR3 is TGTGCCAGCAGCCAAGTCGGCAGGGCAGACTATGGCTACACCTTC. It yields the protein CASSQVGRADYGYTF. The rearrangement uses TRBV4-2 and TRBJ1-2; a possible D gene is TRBD1 (5 bases). Germline CDR1 LGHNA, CDR2 YNFKEQ. The CDR3 sequence is 15 residues long. The V end was cut by 1 base, the J end by 3 bases, with 12 bases between.

The chain couples TRBV5-4 to TRBJ2-5, with D tentatively TRBD1 (5 bases). V was clipped by 0 bases and J by 5 bases, with 11 bases between them. Germline lookup yields CDR1 SGHNT and CDR2 YYREEE (reference sequence). The CDR3 has 14 residues. The CDR3 sequence is CASSLGSGKETQYF. The CDR3 coding sequence is TGTGCCAGCAGCTTGGGTTCAGGGAAGGAGACCCAGTACTTC.

The chain carries TRBV6-5 and TRBJ2-5; a possible D gene is TRBD2 (5 bases). The J call could be wrong; TRBJ2-7 is a better fit for the DNA end. CDR1 and CDR2 (germline): MNHEY, SVGAGI. This CDR3 spans 12 amino acids. The CDR3, as DNA: TGTGCCAGCAGAACGAGGGTGGGCGAGCAGTACTTC. Translated, it gives CASRTRVGEQYF.

This clone was observed a few times. Other DNA sequences in the same sample also yield this CDR3. CDR3 DNA: TGCAGCGTTGAAGGGGCATTGAACACTGAAGCTTTCTTT. It codes for CSVEGALNTEAFF. The chain is built from TRBV29-1 and TRBJ1-1, with D unclear. Looked up from germline, CDR1 is SQVTM and CDR2 is ANQGSEA. V was pared by 1 base and J by 0 bases, with 6 bases between. The CDR3 covers 13 residues.

The chain joins TRBV5-4 to TRBJ2-2; D may be TRBD1 or TRBD2 (6 bases each). CDR3 length: 19 residues. Trimming pared 3 bases from V and 5 bases from J, leaving 26 bases between. Germline CDR1 and CDR2: SGHNT and YYREEE (reference sequence). The CDR3 nucleotides are TGTGCCAGCAGCTCACCGTCGACAGGACGGGGGAAATTAACCGGGGAGCTGTTTTTT. It encodes CASSSPSTGRGKLTGELFF.

This chain links TRBV7-2 with TRBJ1-2; 7 bases agree with TRBD1. The CDR3 is 15 residues long. Per the germline V gene, CDR1 is SGHTA and CDR2 is FQGNSA. V was pared by 5 bases and J by 4 bases, with 10 bases of the junction left unmatched. The CDR3 region is CASSPKTGRPYGYTF. In nucleotides, the CDR3 is TGTGCCAGCAGCCCTAAGACAGGGCGCCCCTATGGCTACACCTTC.

V gene TRBV5-1 combines with J gene TRBJ1-1; D is undetermined. The length of the CDR3 is 14 residues. The ends were cut back, 2 bases at V and 3 bases at J, with 11 bases in the middle. CDR1 and CDR2 from the germline V gene are SGHRS and YFSETQ. CDR3 sequence (DNA): TGCGCCAGCAGCTTACCGAAAAGGGACACTGAAGCTTTCTTT. The encoded protein is CASSLPKRDTEAFF. Together with reference TRBV5-1 and TRBJ1-1, the CDR3 gives the full variable domain: KAGVTQTPRYLIKTRGQQVTLSCSPISGHRSVSWYQQTPGQGLQFLFEYFSETQRNKGNFPGRFSGRQFSNSRSEMNVSTLELGDSALYLCASSLPKRDTEAFFGQGTRLTVV.